Sequencing of this T cell receptor beta chain was carried out in a study of control samples from healthy donors and cancer patients. CDR1 and CDR2 from the germline V gene are DFQATT and SNEGSKA (reference sequence). The V and J ends lost 1 base and 4 bases respectively, with 4 bases between them. The CDR3 extends over 11 amino acids. With regard to this clone: The same CDR3 can be traced to other DNA sequences in this sample.

Sequenced by immunoSEQ multiplex PCR; TCRdb stores in-frame clones only, minus some. The sample lists almost 85,000 clones, just under 95% occurring once. The TCR originated in a woman aged 18-29 years in good health. The specimen was blood. The rearrangement joins TRBV20-1 to TRBJ1-1; D gene ambiguous. The CDR3 nucleotides are TGCAGTGCTAGAGGGGGCACTGAAGCTTTCTTT. Its translation is CSARGGTEAFF.